These T cell receptor beta chains were read from a single sample in a study of T cells in localized non-small cell lung cancer. Method: immunoSEQ multiplex PCR; TCRdb's copy keeps in-frame clones and lacks some. The sample has 2,000 or so clones, roughly a quarter seen once; the top ten hold roughly 14%. The sample consisted of normal lung tissue next to the tumor, taken before any cancer treatment. The receptors come from a woman aged 40-69 years with stage II squamous cell lung carcinoma. Both conserved end residues are part of each CDR3. Each record gives: D gene, clone size, J gene, V gene, CDR3 protein, CDR3 DNA. A D gene is named only where the DNA matches it firmly. Clone size is not always given. Where it is, it says once, few, many or a class for expanded clones.

>.|medium-sized|TRBJ2-2|TRBV11-3
CASSLFASGDTGELFF
TGTGCCAGCAGCTTGTTTGCCTCGGGGGACACCGGGGAGCTGTTTTTT
>.|large|TRBJ2-5|TRBV18
CASSQGGQRAQYF
TGTGCCAGCTCACAAGGAGGCCAGAGAGCCCAGTACTTC
>.|.|TRBJ1-1|TRBV30
CAWSVLGMNTEAFF
TGTGCCTGGAGTGTCTTAGGGATGAACACTGAAGCTTTCTTT
>TRBD1|few|TRBJ2-3|TRBV11-3
CASSPEPGDRGTDTQYF
TGTGCCAGCAGCCCCGAACCGGGGGACAGGGGCACAGATACGCAGTATTTT
>.|.|TRBJ2-1|TRBV11-3
CASSPRTSYNEQFF
TGTGCCAGCAGCCCGCGGACTTCCTACAATGAGCAGTTCTTC
>.|few|TRBJ2-7|TRBV6-8
CASSLRSSYEQYF
TGTGCCAGCAGTTTACGTAGCTCCTACGAGCAGTACTTC
>TRBD2|medium-sized|TRBJ2-1|TRBV11-3
CASSQRLAGDRDEQFF
TGTGCCAGCAGCCAGCGACTAGCGGGAGACAGGGATGAGCAGTTCTTC
>.|.|TRBJ1-4|TRBV15
CATSRGLDFGQKLFF
TGTGCCACCAGCAGGGGCCTAGATTTTGGGCAAAAACTGTTTTTT
>TRBD1|once|TRBJ2-3|TRBV29-1
CSVNGQGASTDTQYF
TGCAGCGTTAACGGACAGGGCGCTAGCACAGATACGCAGTATTTT
>.|.|TRBJ1-5|TRBV6-8
CASSFGQTRQPQHF
TGTGCCAGCAGTTTCGGACAGACCCGGCAGCCCCAGCATTTT
>.|.|TRBJ1-4|TRBV4-1
CASSLPGFGEKLFF
TGCGCCAGCAGCCTTCCGGGGTTCGGGGAAAAACTGTTTTTT
>TRBD2|once|TRBJ2-1|TRBV19
CASSLTSGSPYNEQFF
TGTGCCAGTAGTCTAACTAGCGGAAGTCCTTACAATGAGCAGTTCTTC
>.|once|TRBJ2-1|TRBV19
CASSWDLAGGTYNEQFF
TGTGCCAGTAGTTGGGACCTGGCAGGAGGGACCTACAATGAGCAGTTCTTC
>.|few|TRBJ2-7|TRBV11-3
CASSPRVTRIHSYEQYF
TGTGCCAGCAGCCCTAGGGTAACGAGGATTCACTCCTACGAGCAGTACTTC
>.|.|TRBJ1-2|TRBV6-8
CATEDGYYGYTF
TGTGCCACCGAGGACGGTTACTATGGCTACACCTTC
>.|.|TRBJ1-5|TRBV19
CASSLDFRGEPQHF
TGTGCCAGTAGTCTCGACTTTCGGGGTGAGCCCCAGCATTTT
>TRBD1|.|TRBJ1-2|TRBV13
CASSLGTGDYGYTF
TGTGCCAGCAGCTTAGGTACAGGGGACTATGGCTACACCTTC
>.|.|TRBJ1-2|TRBV19
CASSIVAGTNYGYTF
TGTGCCAGTAGTATCGTAGCTGGAACTAACTATGGCTACACCTTC
>.|.|TRBJ2-3|TRBV29-1
CSVRGLFSSTSTDTQYF
TGCAGCGTCCGCGGACTCTTCTCCTCCACTAGCACAGATACGCAGTATTTT
>TRBD2|few|TRBJ2-5|TRBV11-3
CASSPRLAGDRETQYF
TGTGCCAGCAGCCCGAGACTAGCGGGAGATAGAGAGACCCAGTACTTC
>.|.|TRBJ2-1|TRBV11-3
CASSLDGDSSYNEQFF
TGTGCCAGCAGCTTAGATGGAGATAGCTCCTACAATGAGCAGTTCTTC
>TRBD1|.|TRBJ2-1|TRBV6-8
CASRRQGGGYNEQFF
TGTGCCAGCAGGCGACAGGGGGGAGGCTACAATGAGCAGTTCTTC
>TRBD2|.|TRBJ2-1|TRBV12-5
CASGLPTGLAGEQFF
TGTGCTAGTGGTTTGCCAACTGGACTAGCGGGTGAGCAGTTCTTC